The 24 T cell receptor beta chains given below trace back to one sample, sequenced in a study of radiation and T cells in renal cell carcinoma. Produced via immunoSEQ multiplex PCR; TCRdb's table is partial and in-frame only. The data contain about 78,000 clones, roughly 87% of them seen just once; the ten biggest clones take up about 6%. The time point denotes: blood 4 weeks post-SBRT, at nephrectomy. Treatment specified: 15 Gy SBRT to primary tumor, nephrectomy 4 weeks later. The material was blood, obtained from a patient whose treatment included radiotherapy and nephrectomy. The receptor source for this set is a woman aged 70-85 years with renal cell carcinoma.

The CDR3 DNA is TGTGCCAGCAGCCCTCCCCGGGGGGCGGGAGGAAACACCATATATTTT. It is translated as CASSPPRGAGGNTIYF. The chain joins TRBV12-1 to TRBJ1-3. TRBV12-1 is a recognized pseudogene. The CDR3 consists of 16 residues.

The gene calls are TRBV6-5 and TRBJ2-1; D possibly uses TRBD1 or TRBD2 (7 bases each). Trimming took 8 bases from V and 0 from J, leaving 14 bases between them. This CDR3 spans 15 amino acids. Germline V gene sequence: CDR1 MNHEY, CDR2 SVGAGI. The CDR3 DNA reads as TGTGCCAGCGGGGGGGGACAGAGCTCCTACAATGAGCAGTTCTTC. It codes for CASGGGQSSYNEQFF.

This CDR3 reads CASSATGEPVFGYTF. CDR3 in DNA: TGTGCCAGCAGCGCGACAGGAGAGCCCGTCTTTGGCTACACCTTC. This chain joins TRBV9 and TRBJ1-2; possible D gene TRBD1, 6 bases. This CDR3 is 15 amino acids long. Germline CDR1 reads SGDLS; CDR2 reads YYNGEE. V lost 3 bases and J lost 7, with 19 bases in between.

The J gene is TRBJ1-1, the V gene TRBV27, with 9 bases that match TRBD1. V dropped 4 bases and J dropped 1; count of bases not matched to a gene: 4. The CDR3 length is 15 residues. Germline CDR1 reads MNHEY; CDR2 reads SMNVEV (reference sequence). The CDR3 reads CASSSGGQGNTEAFF. Written as DNA, the CDR3 is TGTGCCAGCAGTTCCGGGGGACAGGGGAACACTGAAGCTTTCTTT.

CDR3 nucleotides: TGTGCCAGCAGCTTACAGACAGGCCGGAACACTGAAGCTTTCTTT. Its translation: CASSLQTGRNTEAFF. This rearrangement joins TRBV7-2 to TRBJ1-1, with D possibly being TRBD1 (6 bases). The CDR3 is 15 residues long. Between the trimmed V and J ends, which lost 2 bases and 1 base, there was a span of 11 bases. Germline values: CDR1 SGHTA, CDR2 FQGNSA.

The chain combines TRBV29-1 with TRBJ2-3; a weak D match, TRBD1 (5 bases). The CDR3 has 14 amino acids. Deletions cut 6 bases from V and 6 bases from J, with 19 bases between. Germline CDR1 reads SQVTM; CDR2 reads ANQGSEA. This CDR3 reads CSVVWAGRRDTQYF. CDR3 nucleotides: TGCAGCGTGGTATGGGCAGGGCGCAGGGATACGCAGTATTTT.

This rearrangement joins TRBV4-1 to TRBJ2-3; D possibly corresponds to TRBD2 (6 bases). Germline V CDR1 and CDR2: MGHRA, YSYEKL. The CDR3 spans 17 residues. V lost 1 base to trimming and J lost 6 bases, with 20 bases between them. CDR3 in amino acids: CASSQGRGGTFLDTQYF. The CDR3 coding sequence is TGCGCCAGCAGCCAAGGGAGGGGCGGGACTTTCTTGGATACGCAGTATTTT.

The chain combines TRBV4-1 with TRBJ2-7; tentatively, D is TRBD1 or TRBD2 (6 bases each). The CDR3 consists of 15 residues. The germline gives CDR1 MGHRA, CDR2 YSYEKL. V was cut by 3 bases and J by 3 bases, with 15 bases left in between. The CDR3 loop reads CASSHGGGQRYEQYF. CDR3 coding DNA: TGCGCCAGCAGCCACGGAGGGGGACAACGCTACGAGCAGTACTTC.

The chain employs TRBV6-1 and TRBJ2-1; D is possibly TRBD1 (6 bases). Germline assignment: CDR1 MNHNS and CDR2 SASEGT. The CDR3 runs to 12 residues. Trimming pared 7 bases from V and 6 bases from J, leaving 10 bases between. CDR3 protein: CASNRVGNEQFF. The CDR3 DNA sequence: TGTGCCAGCAACAGGGTCGGCAATGAGCAGTTCTTC.

The chain carries TRBV6-1 and TRBJ2-5; D gene unclear. From germline, CDR1 is MNHNS and CDR2 SASEGT. The V gene lost 6 bases and the J gene lost 2 bases, with 13 bases spanning the gap. The CDR3 is made up of 14 amino acids. The CDR3 DNA sequence: TGTGCCAGCAGGAAAGGCGTTTTACAAGAGACCCAGTACTTC. It translates to CASRKGVLQETQYF.

The chain links TRBV6-5 to TRBJ2-1; TRBD2 matches at 14 bases. This CDR3 has 15 residues. CDR1 MNHEY and CDR2 SVGAGI come from the germline V gene. With 6 bases clipped from V and 9 bases from J, the junction kept 7 bases outside the gene matches. CDR3 residues: CASSSGLAGGGEQFF. The CDR3 nucleotides read TGTGCCAGCAGCTCCGGACTAGCGGGGGGAGGTGAGCAGTTCTTC.

The rearrangement joins TRBV21-1 to TRBJ2-5; TRBD2 reflects the table's D call only, with no check against the DNA. TRBV21-1 is reported as a pseudogene. This CDR3 has 14 residues. The DNA for the CDR3 is TGTGCCAGCAGCAATGGACTGTCCCAAGAGACCCAGTACTTC. This encodes CASSNGLSQETQYF.

This chain connects TRBV5-8 to TRBJ1-2; no definite D call. The ends were cut back, 2 bases at V and 6 bases at J, with 2 bases in the middle. CDR3 length: 10 amino acids. The germline V gene encodes CDR1 SGHTS and CDR2 YDEGEE. The CDR3 region is CASSFDGYTF. CDR3 bases: TGTGCCAGCAGCTTCGATGGCTACACCTTC.

The J gene is TRBJ2-1, the V gene TRBV6-4, with TRBD2 as a possible D gene (6 bases). The germline V gene encodes CDR1 MRHNA and CDR2 SNTAGT. Trimming stripped 7 bases from V and 7 bases from J, with 14 bases between. The CDR3 runs to 13 residues. The CDR3 protein is CASKGGAANEQFF. CDR3 nucleotide sequence: TGTGCCAGCAAAGGCGGGGCGGCTAATGAGCAGTTCTTC.

This chain connects TRBV13 to TRBJ2-3, with 11 bases that match TRBD2. The V gene's germline CDR1 is PRHDT and CDR2 FYEKMQ (reference sequence). Trimming removed 5 bases from V and 1 base from J; junction bases left unmatched: 5. This CDR3 is built from 16 residues. The CDR3 coding sequence is TGTGCCAGCAGCGCTAGCGGGGGGAGGGGCACAGATACGCAGTATTTT. As protein: CASSASGGRGTDTQYF.

The CDR3 is CASSGGDRDYNEQFF. CDR3 bases: TGTGCCAGTAGCGGGGGCGACAGAGACTACAATGAGCAGTTCTTC. The V gene is TRBV19, the J gene TRBJ2-1; TRBD1 or TRBD2 may be the D gene (6 bases each). This CDR3 is built from 15 residues. The V gene's germline CDR1 is LNHDA and CDR2 SQIVND (reference sequence). V was shortened by 6 bases and J by 3 bases, with 15 bases between the two germline ends.

The chain is built from TRBV6-1 and TRBJ2-2, with D tentatively TRBD1 (5 bases). Trimming removed 5 bases at V and 5 bases at J, with 9 bases between. Germline assignment: CDR1 MNHNS and CDR2 SASEGT. There are 13 residues in the CDR3. CDR3 DNA: TGTGCCAGCAGTCCTTACAGGACCGGGGAGCTGTTTTTT. Its translation: CASSPYRTGELFF.

The CDR3 region is CASSLAGTDLYGYTF. Written as DNA, the CDR3 is TGTGCCAGCAGCTTAGCCGGGACAGACCTCTATGGCTACACCTTC. The rearrangement uses TRBV7-2 and TRBJ1-2, with TRBD1 matching 7 bases. CDR1 and CDR2 from the germline V gene are SGHTA and FQGNSA. V trimming: 0 bases; J trimming: 4 bases; junction bases outside the gene matches: 5. The CDR3 runs to 15 residues.

V usage is TRBV19 and J usage is TRBJ2-5; TRBD1 is a possible D gene (6 bases). The CDR3 is made up of 13 amino acids. V was shortened by 3 bases and J by 4 bases, with 9 bases between the two germline ends. CDR1 is LNHDA, CDR2 SQIVND, per germline (reference sequence). The CDR3 loop is CASSMGQLETQYF. The CDR3 DNA reads TGTGCCAGTAGTATGGGACAACTAGAGACCCAGTACTTC.

The chain couples TRBV7-2 to TRBJ2-5; D is perhaps TRBD1 (6 bases). Germline-derived CDR1 and CDR2 are SGHTA and FQGNSA. The CDR3 extends over 15 amino acids. The germline V and J ends were trimmed by 9 bases and 3 bases, with 20 bases remaining between them. CDR3 in DNA: TGTGCCAGTTTACTCAGGGGCAGAAAGGAAGAGACCCAGTACTTC. Its translation is CASLLRGRKEETQYF.

The chain is built from TRBV11-2 and TRBJ2-7, with D hard to call. This CDR3 spans 19 amino acids. Trimming removed 0 bases from V and 3 bases from J, with 24 bases in between. CDR1 SGHAT and CDR2 FQNNGV come from the germline V gene. DNA for the CDR3: TGTGCCAGCAGCTTAGATCGGACCCCCAGCTCAAGTGAGGACTACGAGCAGTACTTC. Translating it yields CASSLDRTPSSSEDYEQYF.

This sequence joins TRBV28 and TRBJ2-3; 9 nucleotides agree with TRBD2. The ends lost 2 bases at V and 7 bases at J; junction bases unmatched: 7. Germline loops: CDR1 MDHEN, CDR2 SYDVKM. This CDR3 comprises 15 residues. This CDR3 reads CASSLVAGGTNTQYF. In nucleotides, the CDR3 is TGTGCCAGCAGTTTAGTGGCGGGGGGGACGAATACGCAGTATTTT.

The chain has TRBV7-9 and TRBJ2-4; D perhaps matches TRBD1 (5 bases). Germline CDR1 is SEHNR and CDR2 is FQNEAQ (reference sequence). Trimming took 3 bases from V and 7 from J, leaving 10 bases between them. The CDR3 is 13 residues long. The DNA for the CDR3 is TGTGCCAGCAGCTTGGCAGGGATGAACATTCAGTACTTC. It specifies CASSLAGMNIQYF.

The gene calls are TRBV30 and TRBJ1-5; D is uncertain. The V and J ends lost 5 bases and 2 bases respectively, with 10 bases between them. The CDR3 contains 13 residues. Germline V lookup: CDR1 GTSNPN, CDR2 SVGIG (reference sequence). CDR3 region: CAWGFNRNQPQHF. DNA for the CDR3: TGTGCCTGGGGCTTCAATCGCAATCAGCCCCAGCATTTT. Full variable domain (outside the CDR3, taken from reference TRBV30 and TRBJ1-5): SQTIHQWPATLVQPVGSPLSLECTVEGTSNPNLYWYRQAAGRGLQLLFYSVGIGQISSEVPQNLSASRPQDRQFILSSKKLLLSDSGFYLCAWGFNRNQPQHFGDGTRLSIL.